This TCR beta chain is drawn from a study of technical replicates of blood from several donors. After removal of 3 bases from V and 4 bases from J, the junction contained 14 bases not matched to a gene. The germline V gene encodes CDR1 SGHRS and CDR2 YFSETQ. The CDR3 consists of 17 residues. Only in-frame clones appear in the TCRdb table, and some are missing; sequencing was by immunoSEQ multiplex PCR. The sample shows roughly 69,000 clones, about 97% of them seen only once. This TCR was recovered from a human donor in good health. Sequencing input: T cells isolated from PBMCs. The chain joins TRBV5-1 to TRBJ1-2; 8 nucleotides agree with TRBD1. CDR3 sequence reads: CASSSFDRGSGPYGYTF. CDR3 bases: TGCGCCAGCAGCTCTTTTGACAGGGGCTCAGGGCCCTATGGCTACACCTTC.